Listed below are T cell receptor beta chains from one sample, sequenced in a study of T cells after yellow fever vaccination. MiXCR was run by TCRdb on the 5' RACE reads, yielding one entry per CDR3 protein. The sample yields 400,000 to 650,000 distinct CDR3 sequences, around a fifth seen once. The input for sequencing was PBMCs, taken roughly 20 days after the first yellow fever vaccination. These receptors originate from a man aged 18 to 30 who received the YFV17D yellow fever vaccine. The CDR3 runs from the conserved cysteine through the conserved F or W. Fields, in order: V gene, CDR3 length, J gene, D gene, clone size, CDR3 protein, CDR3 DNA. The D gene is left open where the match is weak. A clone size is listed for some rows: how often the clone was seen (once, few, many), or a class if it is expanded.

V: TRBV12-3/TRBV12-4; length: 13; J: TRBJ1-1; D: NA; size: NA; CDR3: CASRGLANTEAFF; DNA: TGTGCCAGCAGGGGACTAGCGAACACTGAAGCTTTCTTT
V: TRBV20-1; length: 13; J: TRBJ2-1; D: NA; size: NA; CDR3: CSARGFSYNEQFF; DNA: TGCAGTGCTAGGGGGTTCTCCTACAATGAGCAGTTCTTC
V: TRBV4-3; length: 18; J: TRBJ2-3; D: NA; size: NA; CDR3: CASSQGAGSRVLTDTQYF; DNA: TGCGCCAGCAGCCAAGGTGCCGGGAGCCGGGTCCTCACAGATACGCAGTATTTT
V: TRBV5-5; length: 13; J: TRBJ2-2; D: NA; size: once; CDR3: CAIGPGLPGELFF; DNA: TGTGCCATCGGCCCCGGGCTCCCCGGGGAGCTGTTTTTT
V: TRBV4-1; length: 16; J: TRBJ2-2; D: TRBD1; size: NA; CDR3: CASSLRGQENTGELFF; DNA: TGCGCCAGCAGCCTTAGGGGACAGGAGAACACCGGGGAGCTGTTTTTT
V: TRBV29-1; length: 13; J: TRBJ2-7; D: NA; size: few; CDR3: CSVEGPRVYEQYF; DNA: TGCAGCGTTGAAGGTCCCCGGGTCTACGAGCAGTACTTC
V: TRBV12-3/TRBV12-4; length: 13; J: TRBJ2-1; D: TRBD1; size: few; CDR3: CASRGDRGESFFF; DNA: TGTGCCAGCAGAGGAGACAGGGGAGAATCCTTCTTCTTC
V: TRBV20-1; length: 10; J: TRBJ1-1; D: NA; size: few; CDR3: CSSWAAEAFF; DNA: TGCAGTTCCTGGGCGGCTGAAGCTTTCTTT
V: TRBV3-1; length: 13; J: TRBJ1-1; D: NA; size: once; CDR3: CASSHPLDATAFF; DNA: TGTGCCAGCAGCCATCCTTTGGACGCAACAGCTTTCTTT
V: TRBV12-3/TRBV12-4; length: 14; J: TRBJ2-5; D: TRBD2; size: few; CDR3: CASTSGGGQETQYF; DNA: TGTGCCAGCACGAGCGGGGGCGGGCAAGAGACCCAGTACTTC
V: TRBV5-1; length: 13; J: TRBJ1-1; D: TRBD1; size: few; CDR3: CASRQGGSTEAFF; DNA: TGCGCCAGCAGACAGGGGGGGAGCACTGAAGCTTTCTTT
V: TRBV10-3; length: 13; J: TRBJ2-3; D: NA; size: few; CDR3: CASRRVGTDTQYF; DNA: TGTGCCAGCCGACGGGTGGGCACAGATACGCAGTATTTT
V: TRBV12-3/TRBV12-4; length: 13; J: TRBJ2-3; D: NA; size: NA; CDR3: CASSSTYTDTQYF; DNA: TGTGCCAGCAGTTCCACCTACACAGATACGCAGTATTTT
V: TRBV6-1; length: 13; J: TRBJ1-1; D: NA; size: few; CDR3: CASSITRGSEAFF; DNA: TGTGCCAGCAGCATTACCAGGGGATCCGAAGCTTTCTTT
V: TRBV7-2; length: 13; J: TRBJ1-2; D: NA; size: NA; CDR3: CASSKGQTYGYTF; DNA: TGTGCCAGCAGCAAAGGACAGACCTATGGCTACACCTTC
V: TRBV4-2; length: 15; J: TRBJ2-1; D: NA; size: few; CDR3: CASSPLGGPYNEQFF; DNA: TGTGCCAGCAGCCCTCTAGGGGGACCTTACAATGAGCAGTTCTTC
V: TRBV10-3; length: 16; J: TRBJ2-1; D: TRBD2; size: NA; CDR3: CAISVSGGARGYEQFF; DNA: TGTGCCATCAGTGTTAGCGGGGGGGCTCGAGGCTATGAGCAGTTCTTC
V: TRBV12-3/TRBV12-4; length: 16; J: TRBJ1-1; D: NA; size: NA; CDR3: CASSLGRPNMNTEAFF; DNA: TGTGCCAGCAGTTTGGGACGGCCGAACATGAACACTGAAGCTTTCTTT
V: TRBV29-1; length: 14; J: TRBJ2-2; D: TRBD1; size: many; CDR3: CSVRQGSGTGELFF; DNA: TGCAGCGTGAGACAGGGGTCGGGCACCGGGGAGCTGTTTTTT
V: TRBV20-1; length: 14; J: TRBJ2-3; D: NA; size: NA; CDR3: CSETGPRSTDTQYF; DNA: TGCAGTGAAACGGGACCAAGGAGCACAGATACGCAGTATTTT
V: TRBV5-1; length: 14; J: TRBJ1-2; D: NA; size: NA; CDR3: CASSLGGTASGYTF; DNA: TGCGCCAGCAGCTTGGGAGGGACGGCATCGGGCTACACCTTC
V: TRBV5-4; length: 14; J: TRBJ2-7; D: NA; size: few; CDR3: CASSSPRNTYEQYF; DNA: TGTGCCAGCAGCTCGCCGAGAAACACCTACGAGCAGTACTTC
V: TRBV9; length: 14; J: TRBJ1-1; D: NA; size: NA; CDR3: CASSADVRNTEAFF; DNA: TGTGCCAGCAGCGCGGACGTTCGGAACACTGAAGCTTTCTTT
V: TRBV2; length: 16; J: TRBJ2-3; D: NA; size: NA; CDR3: CASSEAWRIGTDTQYF; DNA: TGTGCCAGCAGTGAAGCATGGCGGATCGGCACAGATACGCAGTATTTT
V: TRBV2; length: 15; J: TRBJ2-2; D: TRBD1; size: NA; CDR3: CATLSGTANTGELFF; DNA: TGTGCCACCCTGAGTGGGACAGCGAACACCGGGGAGCTGTTTTTT
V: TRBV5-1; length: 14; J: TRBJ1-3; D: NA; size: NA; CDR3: CASSLVGQGNTIYF; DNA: TGCGCCAGCAGCTTGGTAGGACAAGGAAACACCATATATTTT
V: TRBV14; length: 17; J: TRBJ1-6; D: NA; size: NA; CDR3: CASSQGDGFGVASPLHF; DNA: TGTGCCAGCAGCCAAGGGGACGGATTCGGGGTCGCTTCACCCCTCCACTTT
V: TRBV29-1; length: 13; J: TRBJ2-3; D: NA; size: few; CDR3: CSALGLGPDTQYF; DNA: TGCAGCGCCCTTGGGTTGGGGCCAGATACGCAGTATTTT
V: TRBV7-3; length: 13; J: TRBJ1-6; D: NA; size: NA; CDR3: CASSLQSNSPLHF; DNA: TGTGCCAGCAGCTTACAAAGTAATTCACCCCTCCACTTT
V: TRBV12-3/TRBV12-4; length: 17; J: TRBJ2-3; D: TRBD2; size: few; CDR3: CASSTVHKRGGSDTQYF; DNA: TGTGCCAGCAGTACCGTCCACAAACGGGGGGGGTCAGATACGCAGTATTTT
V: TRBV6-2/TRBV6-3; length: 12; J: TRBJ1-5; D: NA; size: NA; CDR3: CASKGGWQPQHF; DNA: TGTGCCAGCAAGGGGGGATGGCAGCCCCAGCATTTT
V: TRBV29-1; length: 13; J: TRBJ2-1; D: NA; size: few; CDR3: CSASESSYNEQFF; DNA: TGCAGCGCTAGCGAAAGCTCCTACAATGAGCAGTTCTTC
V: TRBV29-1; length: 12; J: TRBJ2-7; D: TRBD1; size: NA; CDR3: CSVRDRAYEQYF; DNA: TGCAGCGTCCGGGACAGAGCCTACGAGCAGTACTTC
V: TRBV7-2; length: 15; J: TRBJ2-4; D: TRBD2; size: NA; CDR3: CASSSLAGGFGIQYF; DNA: TGTGCCAGCAGCTCCCTAGCGGGGGGTTTCGGCATTCAGTACTTC
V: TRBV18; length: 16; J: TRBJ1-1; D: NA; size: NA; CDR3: CASSPPTRSMNTEAFF; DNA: TGTGCCAGCTCACCACCGACCAGGAGCATGAACACTGAAGCTTTCTTT
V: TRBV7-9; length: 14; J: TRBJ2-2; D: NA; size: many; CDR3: CASRQLFDTGELFF; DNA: TGTGCCAGCAGGCAGCTCTTTGACACCGGGGAGCTGTTTTTT
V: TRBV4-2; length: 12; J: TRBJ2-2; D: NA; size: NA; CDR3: CASSSWGGELFF; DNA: TGTGCCAGCAGCAGTTGGGGCGGGGAGCTGTTTTTT
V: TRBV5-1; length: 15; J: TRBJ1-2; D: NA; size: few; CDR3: CASSLGVGSIYGYTF; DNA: TGCGCCAGCAGCTTGGGCGTGGGGTCGATCTATGGCTACACCTTC
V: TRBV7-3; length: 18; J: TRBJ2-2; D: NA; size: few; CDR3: CASSLTGGAGRVTGELFF; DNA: TGTGCCAGCAGCTTAACTGGGGGGGCCGGCAGGGTCACCGGGGAGCTGTTTTTT
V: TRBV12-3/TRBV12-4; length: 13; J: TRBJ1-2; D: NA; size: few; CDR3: CASSPGATYGYTF; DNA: TGTGCCAGCAGTCCAGGGGCCACCTATGGCTACACCTTC
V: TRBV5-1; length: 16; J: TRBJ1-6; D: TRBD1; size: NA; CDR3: CASSSEPGPGGSPLHF; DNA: TGCGCCAGCAGCTCCGAGCCGGGACCAGGGGGTTCACCCCTCCACTTT
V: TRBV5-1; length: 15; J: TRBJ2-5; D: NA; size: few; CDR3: CASSFGPLGQETQYF; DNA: TGCGCCAGCAGCTTCGGACCCCTCGGGCAAGAGACCCAGTACTTC
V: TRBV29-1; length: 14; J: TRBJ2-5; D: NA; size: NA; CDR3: CSVVRQGSQETQYF; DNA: TGCAGCGTTGTACGGCAGGGCAGCCAAGAGACCCAGTACTTC
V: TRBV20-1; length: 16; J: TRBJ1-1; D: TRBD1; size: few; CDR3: CSARIQGESLNTEAFF; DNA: TGCAGTGCTAGAATCCAGGGGGAATCTTTGAACACTGAAGCTTTCTTT
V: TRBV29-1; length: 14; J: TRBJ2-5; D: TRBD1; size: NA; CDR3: CSVGDRVEVKTQYF; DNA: TGCAGCGTTGGGGACAGGGTGGAAGTCAAGACCCAGTACTTC
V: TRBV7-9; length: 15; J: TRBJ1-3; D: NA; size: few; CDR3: CASSLNSAGGNTIYF; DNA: TGTGCCAGCAGCTTAAACTCCGCTGGAGGAAACACCATATATTTT
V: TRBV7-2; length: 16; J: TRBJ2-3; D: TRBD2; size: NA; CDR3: CASSSISGRRSDTQYF; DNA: TGTGCCAGCAGCTCCATTAGCGGGAGGAGGTCAGATACGCAGTATTTT
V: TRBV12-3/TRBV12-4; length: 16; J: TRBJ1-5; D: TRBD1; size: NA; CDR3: CASSFGWTGLDQPQHF; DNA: TGTGCCAGCAGTTTCGGATGGACAGGGTTGGATCAGCCCCAGCATTTT
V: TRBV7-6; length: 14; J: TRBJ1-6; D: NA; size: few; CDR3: CASSLRQASSPLHF; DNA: TGTGCCAGCAGCCTGCGACAGGCTAGTTCACCCCTCCACTTT
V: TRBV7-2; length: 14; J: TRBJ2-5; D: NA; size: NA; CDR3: CASSPLGKKETQYF; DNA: TGTGCCAGCAGCCCCCTAGGGAAAAAAGAGACCCAGTACTTC
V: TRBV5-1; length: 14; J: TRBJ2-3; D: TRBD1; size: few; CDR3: CASTPDRAGDTQYF; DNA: TGCGCCAGCACGCCCGACAGGGCGGGAGATACGCAGTATTTT
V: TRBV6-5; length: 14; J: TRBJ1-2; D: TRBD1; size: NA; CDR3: CASSSYGTANGYTF; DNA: TGTGCCAGCAGTTCCTACGGGACAGCTAATGGCTACACCTTC
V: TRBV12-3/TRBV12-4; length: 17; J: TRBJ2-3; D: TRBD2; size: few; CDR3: CASTALVRGGYTDTQYF; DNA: TGTGCCAGCACCGCACTGGTTCGGGGGGGCTACACAGATACGCAGTATTTT
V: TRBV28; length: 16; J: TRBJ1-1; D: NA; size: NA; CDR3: CASSQRTIGRNTEAFF; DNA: TGTGCCAGCAGCCAAAGGACGATTGGGCGGAACACTGAAGCTTTCTTT
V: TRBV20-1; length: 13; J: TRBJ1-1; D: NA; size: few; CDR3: CSARDRSNTEAFF; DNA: TGCAGTGCTAGAGATCGGTCGAACACTGAAGCTTTCTTT
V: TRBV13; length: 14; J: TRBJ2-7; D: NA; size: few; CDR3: CASSYRSSGYEQYF; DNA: TGTGCCAGCAGCTATAGGTCCTCCGGCTACGAGCAGTACTTC
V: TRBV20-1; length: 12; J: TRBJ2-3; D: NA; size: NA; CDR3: CSARVLGDTQYF; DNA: TGCAGTGCTAGAGTACTTGGAGATACGCAGTATTTT